These 9 T cell receptor beta chains share one sample of origin, sequenced in a study of blood T cells in healthy people across ages (dated by TCRdb to the mid-2010s). The method was 5' RACE. The sequencer was an Illumina HiSeq 2500. A second 7 to 11 cycle PCR used a sample-barcoded 5' primer and a J-beta primer mix. Using fastp at Q25 and MiXCR, TCRdb reprocessed the public reads and kept productive beta chains. A single entry per CDR3 protein holds the most common genes and DNA from its merged rows. This sample lists 700,000 to 900,000 distinct CDR3 sequences; around 24% were detected once. The ten largest clones add up to 2.5% to 3.5% of the sample. These data were also reused for a study on T cells of mothers and their children.

The sample consisted of blood. The receptors were gathered from a boy aged 10-17 years in good health.

This clonotype was seen only a few times. This chain joins TRBV20-1 and TRBJ1-1, with 7 bases fitting TRBD1. The CDR3 loop spans 13 amino acids. V was pared by 5 bases and J by 6 bases, with 9 bases of the junction left unmatched. The germline V gene encodes CDR1 DFQATT and CDR2 SNEGSKA (reference sequence). Here the CDR3 DNA reads TGCAGTGCTCCTGACGGGACAGACTCTGAAGCTTTCTTT. This codes for CSAPDGTDSEAFF.

This clonotype has only a few counts. This sequence joins TRBV29-1 and TRBJ1-1, with D possibly being TRBD1 (5 bases). The CDR3 length is 13 residues. Germline assignment: CDR1 SQVTM and CDR2 ANQGSEA. The germline V and J ends were trimmed by 4 bases and 5 bases, with 14 bases remaining between them. CDR3 residues: CSVVGGEWTEAFF. The DNA for the CDR3 is TGCAGCGTTGTTGGGGGAGAGTGGACTGAAGCTTTCTTT.

The V gene is TRBV11-2, the J gene TRBJ1-1, with 9 bases lining up with TRBD1. Germline V CDR1 and CDR2: SGHAT, FQNNGV. V shed 1 base and J 5 bases; nucleotides not matched to a gene: 11. CDR3 length: 17 amino acids. CDR3 sequence: CASSLVGTGWMRTEAFF. The CDR3 bases are TGTGCCAGCAGCTTAGTCGGGACAGGGTGGATGAGAACTGAAGCTTTCTTT.

The chain recombines TRBV15 with TRBJ2-6; D is undetermined. Trimming took 0 bases from V and 1 from J, leaving 7 bases between them. CDR3 length: 16 amino acids. The germline CDR1 and CDR2 sequences are LNHNV and YYDKDF (reference sequence). The CDR3 is CATSRDHRSGANVLTF. The CDR3 region has the DNA TGTGCCACCAGCAGAGATCACCGATCTGGGGCCAACGTCCTGACTTTC.

This clonotype was seen only a few times. The rearrangement uses TRBV30 and TRBJ1-6, with D unclear. Trimming removed 3 bases from V and 6 bases from J, with 12 bases in between. The CDR3 has 14 residues. CDR1 GTSNPN and CDR2 SVGIG come from the germline V gene (reference sequence). Here the CDR3 DNA reads TGTGCCTGGAGGCGGGATCTACCTAATTCACCCCTCCACTTT. It encodes CAWRRDLPNSPLHF.

The genes are TRBV3-1 and TRBJ2-5; TRBD2 agrees at 13 bases. Gene TRBJ2-7 matches the end of the DNA better, so the J call may be wrong. CDR3 length: 15 residues. Germline lookup yields CDR1 LGHDT and CDR2 YNNKEL (reference sequence). CDR3 DNA: TGTGCCAGCAGCCATGGGACTAGCGGGATGTACGAGCAGTACTTC. Translating it yields CASSHGTSGMYEQYF.

The rearrangement uses TRBV2 and TRBJ1-1; TRBD1 is a possible D gene (6 bases). V was pared by 6 bases and J by 1 base, with 21 bases between. Looked up from germline, CDR1 is SNHLY and CDR2 is FYNNEI. This CDR3 region has 17 residues. The CDR3 DNA is TGTGCCAGCAGCGTCGACAGGTTACAAACTCAGAACACTGAAGCTTTCTTT. It yields the protein CASSVDRLQTQNTEAFF.

CDR3 protein: CASSQVVVWTIGGTYEQYF. The CDR3 DNA follows: TGCGCCAGCAGCCAAGTTGTAGTCTGGACTATCGGGGGAACCTACGAGCAGTACTTC. The V and J genes are TRBV4-1 and TRBJ2-7, with D tentatively TRBD2 (6 bases). V was clipped by 1 base and J by 2 bases, with 24 bases between them. CDR1 and CDR2 from the germline V gene are MGHRA and YSYEKL. The CDR3 is 19 residues long.

This clonotype occurred many times. This sequence joins TRBV6-5 and TRBJ2-5; D unresolved. There are 13 residues in the CDR3. V lost 6 bases and J 1 base, leaving 9 bases between the germline ends. Germline CDR1 and CDR2: MNHEY and SVGAGI. The CDR3 nucleotides read TGTGCCAGCAGCCCCCACGGCCAAGAGACCCAGTACTTC. Amino acids: CASSPHGQETQYF.